This entry describes one TCR beta chain. The antigen remains unidentified. This entry belongs to a study of T cells in Graves' hyperthyroidism and ophthalmopathy. Study conclusions and caveats: Appearing also in blood were most of the thyroid clonotypes expanded above 0.001.

RNA transcripts were the template for amplifying TCR beta CDR3 regions. RT-PCR in the first round (using the HTBI primer set) targeted the TCR CDR3. TCRdb re-called the multiplex PCR reads with MiXCR, one entry per CDR3 protein. The sample shows approximately 560,000 distinct CDR3 sequences, around 46% of them seen only once. For Graves' hyperthyroidism to be stable, ophthalmopathy could not progress within 18 months. Diagnoses rested on clinical symptoms, serum thyroxine and TRAb, thyroid ultrasound and orbital computed tomography. The junction had 8 bases not matched to a gene; V was cut back by 11 bases and J by 1 base. This CDR3 is 14 amino acids long. Germline CDR1 SGHVS, CDR2 FNYEAQ.

The clonotype was recovered from a woman younger than 35 with Graves' hyperthyroidism. The genes are TRBV7-6 and TRBJ2-5; 9 bases are shared with TRBD2. What was sequenced was peripheral blood or thyroid tissue (not recorded which). The CDR3 reads CAPPPAGGQETQYF. As DNA, the CDR3 is TGTGCCCCACCGCCAGCGGGAGGCCAAGAGACCCAGTACTTC.